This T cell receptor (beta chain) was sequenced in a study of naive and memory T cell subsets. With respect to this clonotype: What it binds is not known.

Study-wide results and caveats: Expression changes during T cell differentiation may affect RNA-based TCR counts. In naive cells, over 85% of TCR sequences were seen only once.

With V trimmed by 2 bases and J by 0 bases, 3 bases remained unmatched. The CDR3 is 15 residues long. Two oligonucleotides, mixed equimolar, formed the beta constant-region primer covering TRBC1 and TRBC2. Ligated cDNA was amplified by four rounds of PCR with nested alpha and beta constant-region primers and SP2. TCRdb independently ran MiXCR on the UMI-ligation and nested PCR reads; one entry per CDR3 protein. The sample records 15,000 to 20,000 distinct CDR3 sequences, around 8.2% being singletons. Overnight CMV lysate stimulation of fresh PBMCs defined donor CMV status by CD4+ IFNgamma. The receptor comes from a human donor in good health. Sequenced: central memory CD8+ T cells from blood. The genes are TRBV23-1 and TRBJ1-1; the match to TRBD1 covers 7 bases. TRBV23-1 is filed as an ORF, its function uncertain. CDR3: CASSQPGTVNTEAFF. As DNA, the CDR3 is TGCGCCAGCAGTCAACCCGGGACAGTGAACACTGAAGCTTTCTTT.